Following are 8 T cell receptor beta chains from one sample sequenced in a study of preoperative IRX-2 immunotherapy in early breast cancer. The sample's treatment: preoperative locoregional IRX-2 cytokine immunotherapy. Using immunoSEQ multiplex PCR, the repertoire was profiled, and TCRdb retains in-frame clones only, with some absent. This table holds 20,000 to 25,000 clones, approximately 95% found once. Source: tumor tissue, taken after IRX-2 immunotherapy. The receptors shown here come from a human donor with breast cancer.

This clone was counted only a few times. CDR3 nucleotides: TGTGCCAGCAGTCTTTTCCGGGACAGGGTTAACATTCAGTACTTC. The encoded protein is CASSLFRDRVNIQYF. The genes are TRBV28 and TRBJ2-4, with TRBD1 matching 9 bases. Per germline, CDR1 MDHEN and CDR2 SYDVKM. The CDR3 extends over 15 amino acids. With 5 bases clipped from V and 7 bases from J, the junction kept 9 bases outside the gene matches.

The J gene is TRBJ2-2, the V gene TRBV7-8, with 13 bases fitting TRBD2. Germline CDR1 SGHVS, CDR2 FQNEAQ. There are 19 residues in the CDR3. V dropped 4 bases and J dropped 1; count of bases not matched to a gene: 9. The CDR3 reads CASSYTLAGGPVNTGELFF. CDR3 DNA sequence: TGTGCCAGCAGCTACACACTAGCGGGGGGGCCAGTGAACACCGGGGAGCTGTTTTTT.

This chain joins TRBV7-9 and TRBJ1-6; the D gene is possibly TRBD1 (5 bases). The CDR3 has 14 residues. In germline, CDR1 is SEHNR, CDR2 FQNEAQ (reference sequence). V dropped 0 bases and J dropped 5 bases, with 5 bases sitting between them. CDR3 loop: CASSLAGDNSPLHF. CDR3 bases: TGTGCCAGCAGCTTAGCAGGGGATAATTCACCCCTCCACTTT.

The rearrangement links TRBV6-6 to TRBJ1-1, with 7 bases matching TRBD1. Germline loops: CDR1 MNHNY, CDR2 SVGAGI (reference sequence). The V and J ends lost 2 bases and 0 bases, in that order; junction bases with no gene match: 0. The CDR3 covers 14 residues. DNA of the CDR3: TGTGCCAGCAGTTACGGGACAGTGAACACTGAAGCTTTCTTT. This codes for CASSYGTVNTEAFF.

The rearrangement uses TRBV7-3 and TRBJ2-1; D ambiguous. Per the germline V gene, CDR1 is SGHTA and CDR2 is FQGTGA. V lost 5 bases, J lost 3 bases, and 14 bases lay in between. The CDR3 has 15 amino acids. CDR3 nucleotide sequence: TGTGCCAGCAGCCCTAAGGTGTCGGACTACAATGAGCAGTTCTTC. Translated, it gives CASSPKVSDYNEQFF.

The chain has TRBV25-1 and TRBJ1-2; 7 nucleotides align to TRBD1. V gave up 3 bases and J gave up 5 bases; unmatched junction bases: 9. The CDR3 extends over 15 amino acids. Germline V gives CDR1 MGHDK, CDR2 SYGVNS. This chain's CDR3 is CASSDPTGALYGYTF. In DNA form, the CDR3 reads TGTGCCAGCAGTGATCCAACAGGGGCCCTTTATGGCTACACCTTC.

The V and J genes are TRBV2 and TRBJ2-3; the D gene is possibly TRBD2 (5 bases). CDR1 and CDR2 (germline): SNHLY, FYNNEI. V was trimmed by 7 bases and J by 1 base, leaving 9 bases between them. The CDR3 spans 13 residues. CDR3 in amino acids: CASTRAGTDTQYF. The CDR3 nucleotides are TGTGCCAGCACGCGGGCCGGCACAGATACGCAGTATTTT.

The rearrangement links TRBV4-3 to TRBJ2-7; 9 positions agree with TRBD2. Trimming at V came to 1 base and at J to 2 bases, leaving 3 bases not matched to a gene. The CDR3 totals 15 residues. Germline CDR1 is LGHNA and CDR2 is YSLEER. The CDR3 here is CASSQGPSGTYEQYF. The CDR3 coding sequence is TGCGCCAGCAGCCAAGGTCCTAGCGGGACCTACGAGCAGTACTTC.